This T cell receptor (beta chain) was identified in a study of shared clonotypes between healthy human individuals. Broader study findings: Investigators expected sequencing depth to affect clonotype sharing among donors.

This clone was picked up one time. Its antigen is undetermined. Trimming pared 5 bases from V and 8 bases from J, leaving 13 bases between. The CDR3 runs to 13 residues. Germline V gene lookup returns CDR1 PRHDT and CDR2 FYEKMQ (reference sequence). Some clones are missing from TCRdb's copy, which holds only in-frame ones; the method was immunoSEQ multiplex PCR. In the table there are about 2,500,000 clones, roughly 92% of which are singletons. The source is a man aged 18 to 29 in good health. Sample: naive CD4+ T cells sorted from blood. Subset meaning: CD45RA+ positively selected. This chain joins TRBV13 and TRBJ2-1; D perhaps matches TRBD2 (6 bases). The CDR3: CASSPRRRDEQFF. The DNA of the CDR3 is TGTGCCAGCAGCCCCCGGAGGAGGGATGAGCAGTTCTTC.